This T cell receptor (beta chain) emerged from a study of T-cell memory formation after mild COVID-19 (dated by TCRdb to the early 2020s). For context, the study as a whole: TCR sequence clusters from the two donors were largely donor specific. In two donors, T-cell clones that expanded and contracted after mild COVID-19 were followed by sequencing TCRalpha and TCRbeta repertoires longitudinally. The cohort comprised two young, previously healthy adult volunteers, one female and one male. Beyond this particular receptor, the publication reports: The second-wave clones that peaked on day 37 were not confirmed to be SARS-CoV-2 specific. The detection of some responding clones in pre-infection memory suggests that pre-existing cross-reactive memory T cells joined the SARS-CoV-2 response. The study covered only a couple of mild cases, and larger cohorts including severe cases with pre-infection samples were considered necessary. Balanced CD4/CD8 phenotypes were observed for clones contracting from day 15 to 85, whereas a bias towards CD4+ was observed for a second wave of clones expanding from day 15 to 37. Contracting CD4+ clones were located mainly in the CM and EM memory subsets, whereas CD8+ clones were found to be enriched in EMRA.

Only a few counts were recorded for this clonotype. The specificity of this receptor is unknown. One base away there is no much larger clone; base qualities are not given. The instrument given in TCRdb is Illumina NovaSeq 6000. TCRalpha and TCRbeta cDNA libraries were built by 5'RACE with constant-segment primers, adding sample barcodes and unique molecular identifiers. RNA was extracted from every sample with Trizol reagent. The libraries were amplified in two PCR steps, and the second step added a second sample barcode and Illumina TruSeq adapters. Sequencing of libraries was performed on an Illumina NovaSeq with 2 x 150 bp paired-end reads. In the source study's methods: The reads were demultiplexed and collapsed into UMI-guided consensus sequences using migec v1.2.7. Using mixcr v2.1.11, UMI consensuses were aligned to TRA and TRB V and J templates and then assembled into clonotypes. A clonotype was counted as expanded or contracted only if both edgeR and NoisET called the change significant, with noise models trained on biological replicates. For edgeR calls, a false discovery rate-adjusted p below 0.01 and a log2 fold-change threshold of 1 were applied. As an exploratory analysis of dynamics, max-normalized trajectories of the 1000 most abundant clonotypes were examined with PCA combined with hierarchical clustering. Each responding clone was given a CD4 or CD8 phenotype based on the CD4+ and CD8+ repertoires, which had been sequenced separately. TCRdb cleaned the public reads at Q25 with fastp, built clones with MiXCR and kept in-frame beta chains. When rows share a CDR3 protein, they turn into one entry using the most common DNA and genes. The V and J calls and clone size come from TCRdb's table, not from the authors' own analysis. This sample comprises about 82,000 distinct CDR3 sequences, about 15% of them detected only once. The ten largest clones add up to about two fifths of the sample.

PBMCs were isolated by Ficoll-Paque density gradient centrifugation. From its cysteine to its valine, the CDR3 spans 14 amino acids. The retained sequence is limited to the CDR3, 42 bases, with the frame set at the first base. V and J are trimmed by 2 bases and 7 bases, and the gene matches miss 4 bases of the junction. CDR1 and CDR2 are drawn from the germline V gene: ENHRY, SYGVKD. The sample comprised PBMCs or a T cell subset sorted from them (not recorded which). The rearrangement joined TRBV10-3 to TRBJ2-7, with TRBD1 identical over 11 junction bases. This receptor was obtained from a man between 18 and 29 years old who had mild COVID-19 (a few samples of this study predate the infection). The sample titles of this study are shuffled in the database, so cell type and time point are left out; the donor was told from shared clones. The nucleotides read TGTGCCATCAGTGAGGGGACAGGGGGTCGGGAGCAGTACGTC. This sequence encodes CAISEGTGGREQYV.